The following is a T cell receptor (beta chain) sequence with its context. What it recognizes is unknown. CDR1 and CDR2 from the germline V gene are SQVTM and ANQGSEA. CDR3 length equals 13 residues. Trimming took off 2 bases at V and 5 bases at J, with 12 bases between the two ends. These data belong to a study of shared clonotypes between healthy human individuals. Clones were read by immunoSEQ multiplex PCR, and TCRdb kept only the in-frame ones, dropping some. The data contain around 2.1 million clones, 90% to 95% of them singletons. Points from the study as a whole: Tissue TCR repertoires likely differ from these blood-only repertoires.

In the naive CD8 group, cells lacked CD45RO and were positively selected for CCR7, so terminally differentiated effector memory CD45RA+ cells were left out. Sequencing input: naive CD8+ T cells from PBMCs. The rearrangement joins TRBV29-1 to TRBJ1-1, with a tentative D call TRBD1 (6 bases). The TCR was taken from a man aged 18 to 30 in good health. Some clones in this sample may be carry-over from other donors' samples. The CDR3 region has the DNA TGCAGCGTTGAACGGGGGGGCTTGACTGAAGCTTTCTTT. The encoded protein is CSVERGGLTEAFF.